The next 25 T cell receptor beta chains were all read from a single sample in a study of blood T cell repertoires in COVID-19. Sequenced by immunoSEQ multiplex PCR; TCRdb stores in-frame clones only, minus some. The sample lists around 200,000 clones; about 90% were seen once. The sequenced sample consisted of PBMCs or T cells enriched from blood (not recorded which). The source of these receptors is a man aged 30 to 39 who had recovered from COVID-19.

This clone is a singleton in its sample. The rearrangement links TRBV10-1 to TRBJ2-7; 11 positions agree with TRBD1. Losses at the gene ends were 0 bases for V and 7 bases for J; bases not matched to a gene: 5. The CDR3 has 15 amino acids. Germline V CDR1 and CDR2: WNHNN, SYGVQD (reference sequence). The DNA for the CDR3 is TGCGCCAGCAGTGAGTCCGGGACAGGGGGTCGGGAGCAGTACTTC. Its translation: CASSESGTGGREQYF.

Worth noting for this clone: At one of its ends the junction is not consistent with the germline gene, which may arise from a read error. The chain has TRBV7-7 and TRBJ2-1; 12 bases match TRBD2. Germline V gene sequence: CDR1 SSHAT, CDR2 FNYEAQ (reference sequence). The CDR3 spans 15 residues. CDR3: CASSLGLAGMDEQFF. The CDR3 nucleotides read TGTGCTAGCAGCTTAGGACTAGCGGGAATGGATGAGCAGTTCTTC.

The rearrangement links TRBV28 to TRBJ1-5, with TRBD1 identical over 9 bases. Germline CDR1 and CDR2: MDHEN and SYDVKM. With 5 bases clipped from V and 6 bases from J, the junction kept 8 bases outside the gene matches. The CDR3 is made up of 15 amino acids. The CDR3 nucleotides read TGTGCCAGCAGTAACCGGGACAGGGATACTCAGCCCCAGCATTTT. Amino acid sequence: CASSNRDRDTQPQHF.

The chain couples TRBV6-5 to TRBJ1-5; D gene ambiguous. The CDR3 extends over 13 amino acids. V was pared by 3 bases and J by 2 bases, with 5 bases between. Germline assignment: CDR1 MNHEY and CDR2 SVGAGI. The CDR3 region has the DNA TGTGCCAGCAGTTATTCTCGCAATCAGCCCCAGCATTTT. Translation gives CASSYSRNQPQHF.

The CDR3: CSVGTTSGFIYNEQFF. CDR3 coding DNA: TGCAGCGTTGGAACGACTAGCGGGTTCATCTACAATGAGCAGTTCTTC. V usage is TRBV29-1 and J usage is TRBJ2-1; 10 bases align to TRBD2. This CDR3 contains 16 residues. V trimming: 4 bases; J trimming: 3 bases; junction bases outside the gene matches: 9. Germline V CDR1 and CDR2: SQVTM, ANQGSEA.

The chain uses TRBV7-2 and TRBJ2-3; tentatively, D is TRBD2 (6 bases). With 0 bases removed from V and 0 bases from J, the gap between germline ends came to 10 bases. The CDR3 runs 16 residues. Germline V gives CDR1 SGHTA, CDR2 FQGNSA. CDR3 sequence: CASSLASGVSTDTQYF. CDR3 DNA sequence: TGTGCCAGCAGCTTAGCTAGCGGAGTCAGCACAGATACGCAGTATTTT.

This clone was detected only once. The J gene is TRBJ2-7, the V gene TRBV5-4; TRBD1 matches at 8 bases. V shed 0 bases and J 3 bases; nucleotides not matched to a gene: 2. Germline CDR1 and CDR2: SGHNT and YYREEE (reference sequence). This CDR3 is 14 amino acids long. CDR3 DNA sequence: TGTGCCAGCAGCTTGGCTGGGACAGGCTACGAGCAGTACTTC. Translated, it gives CASSLAGTGYEQYF.

The chain has TRBV15 and TRBJ2-5, with 7 bases lining up with TRBD1. The CDR3 is 14 amino acids. Trimming cost V 6 bases and J 2 bases; bases outside gene matches: 6. Germline CDR1 reads LNHNV; CDR2 reads YYDKDF (reference sequence). The CDR3 nucleotides are TGTGCCACCAGGAGGGACAGAATACAAGAGACCCAGTACTTC. Translation gives CATRRDRIQETQYF.

The chain carries TRBV7-8 and TRBJ2-1; weak D call: TRBD2 (6 bases). From germline, CDR1 is SGHVS and CDR2 FQNEAQ. V lost 5 bases and J lost 2, with 22 bases in between. There are 18 residues in the CDR3. CDR3 amino acids: CASSQTTRRDSPYNEQFF. The DNA of the CDR3 is TGTGCCAGCAGCCAGACGACCCGGCGGGACTCCCCCTACAATGAGCAGTTCTTC.

This sequence joins TRBV6-1 and TRBJ1-3, with 10 bases fitting TRBD1. The J segment lost 2 bases and the V segment lost 4 bases, leaving 8 bases of the junction unmatched. Looked up from germline, CDR1 is MNHNS and CDR2 is SASEGT. This CDR3 has 17 residues. In nucleotides, the CDR3 is TGTGCCAGCAGTGCCCGACAGGGGGCGCACCCTGGAAACACCATATATTTT. It is translated as CASSARQGAHPGNTIYF.

This clone has a single count. V is TRBV2 and J is TRBJ1-5, with D perhaps matching TRBD1 (6 bases). The germline V and J ends were trimmed by 4 bases and 7 bases, with 17 bases remaining between them. Germline V lookup: CDR1 SNHLY, CDR2 FYNNEI. This CDR3 is built from 15 residues. In DNA form, the CDR3 reads TGTGCCAGCAGTGCCCTTGCTCAGGGGAAGCAGCCCCAGCATTTT. It encodes CASSALAQGKQPQHF.

The chain is built from TRBV5-1 and TRBJ1-2; 8 nucleotides match TRBD1. Germline V gives CDR1 SGHRS, CDR2 YFSETQ. The V segment lost 3 bases and the J segment 0 bases; nucleotides outside the gene matches: 7. CDR3 length: 16 amino acids. In DNA, the CDR3 is TGCGCCAGCAGCTCGGGGACAGGCATGACTAACTATGGCTACACCTTC. This gives the protein CASSSGTGMTNYGYTF.

The chain has TRBV5-1 and TRBJ2-1, with 9 bases identical to TRBD1. The CDR3 length is 14 residues. CDR1 and CDR2 from the germline V gene are SGHRS and YFSETQ. With 6 bases clipped from V and 3 bases from J, the junction kept 4 bases outside the gene matches. The CDR3 protein is CASTPGQGYNEQFF. CDR3 in DNA: TGCGCCAGCACTCCGGGACAGGGCTACAATGAGCAGTTCTTC.

The chain couples TRBV9 to TRBJ2-7; a possible D gene is TRBD2 (6 bases). The CDR3 spans 18 residues. Trimming shortened V by 4 bases and J by 2 bases, and 25 bases separated the two germline ends. Germline V lookup: CDR1 SGDLS, CDR2 YYNGEE. CDR3 in amino acids: CASSPSSSLASAPYEQYF. The CDR3 DNA reads TGTGCCAGCAGCCCAAGTAGCTCCCTTGCTAGCGCACCCTACGAGCAGTACTTC.

The rearrangement uses TRBV9 and TRBJ1-3; D is unclear. CDR3 length: 13 amino acids. The germline V gene encodes CDR1 SGDLS and CDR2 YYNGEE. Trimming took off 5 bases at V and 0 bases at J, with 6 bases between the two ends. CDR3 residues: CASRENSGNTIYF. CDR3 coding DNA: TGTGCCAGCAGGGAGAACTCTGGAAACACCATATATTTT.

The chain uses TRBV4-3 and TRBJ1-1; D remains unclear. CDR3 length: 15 residues. V lost 2 bases, J lost 0 bases, and 10 bases lay in between. Germline CDR1 LGHNA, CDR2 YSLEER. CDR3 nucleotides: TGCGCCAGCAGCCAACTCAGATCCCTGAACACTGAAGCTTTCTTT. This translates into CASSQLRSLNTEAFF.

This clone was seen only once. V usage is TRBV27 and J usage is TRBJ1-3; no clear D. CDR1 and CDR2 (germline): MNHEY, SMNVEV (reference sequence). V lost 6 bases to trimming and J lost 4 bases, with 10 bases between them. The CDR3 has 13 residues. The CDR3 region is CASRDFGGNTIYF. The DNA of the CDR3 is TGTGCCAGCAGGGACTTTGGGGGAAACACCATATATTTT.

This clone was detected only a few times. This rearrangement joins TRBV12-3 or TRBV12-4 to TRBJ1-5; tentatively, D is TRBD1 (5 bases). The CDR3 covers 13 residues. V was pared by 6 bases and J by 3 bases, with 9 bases between. This CDR3 reads CASSQGYNQPQHF. CDR3 nucleotides: TGTGCCAGCAGCCAGGGATACAATCAGCCCCAGCATTTT.

V gene TRBV6-5 combines with J gene TRBJ2-7, with a tentative D call TRBD2 (5 bases). This CDR3 spans 12 amino acids. CDR1 and CDR2 (germline): MNHEY, SVGAGI. V was trimmed by 6 bases and J by 3 bases, leaving 9 bases between them. The CDR3 sequence is CASRGDYYEQYF. CDR3 DNA: TGTGCCAGCAGGGGAGACTACTACGAGCAGTACTTC.

This chain links TRBV4-3 with TRBJ1-1; no firm D call. V shed 0 bases and J shed 1 base, with 6 bases lying between them. CDR3 length: 14 amino acids. Germline V gives CDR1 LGHNA, CDR2 YSLEER. The CDR3 protein is CASSQDHWNTEAFF. In DNA, the CDR3 is TGCGCCAGCAGCCAAGATCATTGGAACACTGAAGCTTTCTTT.

This sequence joins TRBV4-1 and TRBJ2-7; D is perhaps TRBD2 (6 bases). CDR3 length equals 15 residues. V was clipped by 0 bases and J by 4 bases, with 13 bases between them. The germline gives CDR1 MGHRA, CDR2 YSYEKL. CDR3 nucleotides: TGCGCCAGCAGCCAAGAGCCCACGGCGGGGTACGAGCAGTACTTC. Protein: CASSQEPTAGYEQYF.

Only one count was recorded for this clone. The chain combines TRBV5-4 with TRBJ2-7, with 10 bases fitting TRBD2. Germline assignment: CDR1 SGHNT and CDR2 YYREEE (reference sequence). This CDR3 is 16 amino acids long. Trimming removed 4 bases from V and 2 bases from J; junction bases left unmatched: 9. CDR3 sequence: CASSPVAGGTPYEQYF. CDR3 coding DNA: TGTGCCAGCAGCCCCGTAGCGGGAGGTACCCCCTACGAGCAGTACTTC. Full variable domain (remainder filled in from reference TRBV5-4 and TRBJ2-7): ETGVTQSPTHLIKTRGQQVTLRCSSQSGHNTVSWYQQALGQGPQFIFQYYREEENGRGNFPPRFSGLQFPNYSSELNVNALELDDSALYLCASSPVAGGTPYEQYFGPGTRLTVT.

This clone was picked up a small number of times. The rearrangement links TRBV13 to TRBJ2-7; 14 bases match TRBD2. V was clipped by 2 bases and J by 7 bases; unmatched bases: 7. The CDR3 length is 16 residues. The V gene's germline CDR1 is PRHDT and CDR2 FYEKMQ (reference sequence). The CDR3: CASSLRLAGGPGEQYF. CDR3 coding DNA: TGTGCCAGCAGCTTAAGACTAGCGGGAGGGCCGGGGGAGCAGTACTTC.

The chain recombines TRBV9 with TRBJ2-1; TRBD2 matches 8 bases. This CDR3 has 16 amino acids. Germline V CDR1 and CDR2: SGDLS, YYNGEE. The V gene end was trimmed by 4 bases and the J gene end by 9 bases; junction bases not matched to a gene: 15. The CDR3 bases are TGTGCCAGCAGCCCCGGGGGGGCTAGGGTCGGTCCTGAGCAGTTCTTC. Protein: CASSPGGARVGPEQFF.

The V and J genes are TRBV7-6 and TRBJ1-5, with TRBD1 matching 9 bases. J was trimmed by 9 bases and V by 5 bases; bases with no gene match: 8. The V gene's germline CDR1 is SGHVS and CDR2 FNYEAQ. The CDR3 contains 14 residues. CDR3 sequence (DNA): TGTGCCAGCAGCGGGGGACAGGGCGGTGGGCCCCAGCATTTT. Translating it yields CASSGGQGGGPQHF.